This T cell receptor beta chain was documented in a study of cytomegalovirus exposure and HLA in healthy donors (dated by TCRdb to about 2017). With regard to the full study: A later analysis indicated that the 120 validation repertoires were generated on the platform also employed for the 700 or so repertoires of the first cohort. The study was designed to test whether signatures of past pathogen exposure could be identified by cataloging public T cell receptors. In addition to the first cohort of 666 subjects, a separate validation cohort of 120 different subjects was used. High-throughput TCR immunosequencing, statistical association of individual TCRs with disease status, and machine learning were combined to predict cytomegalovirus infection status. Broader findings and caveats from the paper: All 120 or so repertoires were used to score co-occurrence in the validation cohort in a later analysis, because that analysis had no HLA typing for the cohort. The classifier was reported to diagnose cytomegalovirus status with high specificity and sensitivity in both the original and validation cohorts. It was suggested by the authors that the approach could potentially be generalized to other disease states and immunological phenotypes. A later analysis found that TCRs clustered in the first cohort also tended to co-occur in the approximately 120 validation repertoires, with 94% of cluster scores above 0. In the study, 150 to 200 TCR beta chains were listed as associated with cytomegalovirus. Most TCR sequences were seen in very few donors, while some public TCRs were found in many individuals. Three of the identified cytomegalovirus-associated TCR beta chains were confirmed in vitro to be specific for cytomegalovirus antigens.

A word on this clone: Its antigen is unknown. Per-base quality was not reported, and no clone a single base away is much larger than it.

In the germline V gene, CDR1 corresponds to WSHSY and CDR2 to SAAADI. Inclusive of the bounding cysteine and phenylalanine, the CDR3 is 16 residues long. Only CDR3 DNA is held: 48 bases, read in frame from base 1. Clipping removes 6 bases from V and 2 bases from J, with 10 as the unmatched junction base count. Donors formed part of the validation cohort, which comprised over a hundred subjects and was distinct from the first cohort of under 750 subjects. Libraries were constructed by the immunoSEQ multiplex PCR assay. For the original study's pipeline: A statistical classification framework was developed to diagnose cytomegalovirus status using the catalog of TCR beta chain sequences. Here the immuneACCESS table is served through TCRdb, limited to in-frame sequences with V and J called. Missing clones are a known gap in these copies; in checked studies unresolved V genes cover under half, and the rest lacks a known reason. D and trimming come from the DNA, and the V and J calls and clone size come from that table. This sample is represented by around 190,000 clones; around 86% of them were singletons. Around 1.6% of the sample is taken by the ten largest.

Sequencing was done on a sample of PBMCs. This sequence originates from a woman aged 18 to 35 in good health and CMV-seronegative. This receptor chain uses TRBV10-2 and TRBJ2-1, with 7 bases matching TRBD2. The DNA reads TGCGCCAGCAGCTCGGACCCCCGGGGGGCCTACAATGAGCAGTTCTTC. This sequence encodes CASSSDPRGAYNEQFF.